These 27 T cell receptor beta chains came from one sample sequenced in a study of blood T cell repertoires in COVID-19. The method was immunoSEQ multiplex PCR; TCRdb's version includes in-frame clones alone and lacks a portion of them. The data contain roughly 190,000 clones, about 88% of them singletons. The sample was peripheral blood. The receptors derive from a man aged 25 to 45 with acute or convalescent COVID-19.

The chain has TRBV19 and TRBJ1-4; 7 positions agree with TRBD1. The CDR3 covers 15 residues. V lost 5 bases and J lost 1; bases outside the gene matches: 4. Per the germline V gene, CDR1 is LNHDA and CDR2 is SQIVND (reference sequence). The CDR3 DNA is TGTGCCAGTAGTTCAAGACAGGGAACTAATGAAAAACTGTTTTTT. Amino acid sequence: CASSSRQGTNEKLFF.

This rearrangement joins TRBV18 to TRBJ2-5, with 7 bases identical to TRBD1. Per the germline V gene, CDR1 is KGHSH and CDR2 is LQKENI. With 4 bases clipped from V and 4 bases from J, the junction kept 3 bases outside the gene matches. The CDR3 consists of 13 residues. CDR3 amino acids: CASSLRQGETQYF. The DNA for the CDR3 is TGTGCCAGCTCACTCAGACAGGGAGAGACCCAGTACTTC.

The chain links TRBV5-5 to TRBJ1-6; D call uncertain. The CDR3 is 14 amino acids. Germline lookup yields CDR1 SGHKS and CDR2 YYEKEE (reference sequence). Trimming stripped 0 bases from V and 10 bases from J, with 11 bases between. The CDR3 sequence is CASSLERHGSPLHF. The CDR3 bases are TGTGCCAGCAGCTTGGAGCGGCATGGGTCACCCCTCCACTTT. The full variable domain, with the rest looked up from reference TRBV5-5 and TRBJ1-6, is DAGVTQSPTHLIKTRGQQVTLRCSPISGHKSVSWYQQVLGQGPQFIFQYYEKEERGRGNFPDRFSARQFPNYSSELNVNALLLGDSALYLCASSLERHGSPLHFGNGTRLTVT.

The chain joins TRBV11-3 to TRBJ2-7; D possibly corresponds to TRBD1 (6 bases). CDR1 and CDR2 from the germline V gene are SGHNT and YENEEA. The CDR3 spans 16 residues. V was trimmed by 1 base and J by 0 bases, leaving 13 bases between them. The CDR3 protein is CASSLVGDTSSYEQYF. The CDR3 bases are TGTGCCAGCAGCTTAGTCGGGGACACGAGCTCCTACGAGCAGTACTTC.

V is TRBV15 and J is TRBJ2-7; D is possibly TRBD2 (6 bases). The CDR3 spans 15 residues. In germline, CDR1 is LNHNV, CDR2 YYDKDF (reference sequence). Trimming pared 1 base from V and 7 bases from J, leaving 17 bases between. For the CDR3, the DNA is TGTGCCACCAGCAGAGGACGACTAACCCGGGGGGAGCAGTACTTC. Translated: CATSRGRLTRGEQYF.

The chain employs TRBV6-5 and TRBJ1-5; D is uncertain. CDR1 is MNHEY, CDR2 SVGAGI, per germline. V was trimmed by 6 bases and J by 5 bases, leaving 8 bases between them. The CDR3 is 12 residues long. This chain's CDR3 is CASRSKYQPQHF. The CDR3 DNA reads as TGTGCCAGCAGGTCCAAATATCAGCCCCAGCATTTT.

The rearrangement joins TRBV7-9 to TRBJ2-1; TRBD2 is a possible D gene (5 bases). Germline CDR1 and CDR2: SEHNR and FQNEAQ (reference sequence). This CDR3 comprises 16 residues. V was cut by 1 base and J by 1 base, with 11 bases left in between. Written as DNA, the CDR3 is TGTGCCAGCAGCTTAGTTCTCCTAGCTTCCTACAATGAGCAGTTCTTC. Amino acid sequence: CASSLVLLASYNEQFF.

This clone came up once. V usage is TRBV7-9 and J usage is TRBJ1-6; no firm D call. This CDR3 spans 15 amino acids. V lost 5 bases, J lost 6 bases, and 14 bases lay in between. Germline V gives CDR1 SEHNR, CDR2 FQNEAQ (reference sequence). CDR3 in amino acids: CASSRTYPLNSPLHF. The CDR3 DNA is TGTGCCAGCAGCCGCACTTACCCCCTTAATTCACCCCTCCACTTT.

The chain links TRBV19 to TRBJ1-5; a possible D gene is TRBD1 (6 bases). The CDR3 covers 14 residues. Germline-derived CDR1 and CDR2 are LNHDA and SQIVND (reference sequence). Trimming stripped 4 bases from V and 6 bases from J, with 13 bases between. CDR3 in amino acids: CASSSEQGPQPQHF. The DNA of the CDR3 is TGTGCCAGTAGTAGCGAACAGGGCCCTCAGCCCCAGCATTTT.

This chain joins TRBV28 and TRBJ2-5; 8 nucleotides align to TRBD2. This CDR3 is 14 amino acids long. Germline values: CDR1 MDHEN, CDR2 SYDVKM. The J segment lost 5 bases and the V segment lost 5 bases, leaving 7 bases of the junction unmatched. In nucleotides, the CDR3 is TGTGCCAGCAGTCCCGTAGCGGGGACGGAGACCCAGTACTTC. Translating gives CASSPVAGTETQYF.

This clone was detected once. The chain joins TRBV19 to TRBJ1-6, with TRBD1 identical over 7 bases. There are 15 residues in the CDR3. After removal of 5 bases from V and 7 bases from J, the junction contained 8 bases not matched to a gene. CDR1 and CDR2 from the germline V gene are LNHDA and SQIVND (reference sequence). In nucleotides, the CDR3 is TGTGCCAGTAGTGAAGACAGGGTTTCGAATTCACCCCTCCACTTT. As protein: CASSEDRVSNSPLHF.

V is TRBV9 and J is TRBJ2-7, with D possibly TRBD1 on 5 matching bases. CDR1 is SGDLS and CDR2 is YYNGEE in the germline V gene. The V end lost 0 bases, the J end lost 8 bases, and 18 bases lay between the germline ends. The CDR3 is made up of 15 amino acids. Here the CDR3 reads CASSVDTGHPTKQYF. In DNA form, the CDR3 reads TGTGCCAGCAGCGTAGATACAGGACACCCTACGAAGCAGTACTTC.

The V gene is TRBV28, the J gene TRBJ1-2; no clear D gene. Germline V lookup: CDR1 MDHEN, CDR2 SYDVKM. Trimming took off 10 bases at V and 4 bases at J, with 7 bases between the two ends. The CDR3 is made up of 10 amino acids. The CDR3 sequence is CATVLYGYTF. The CDR3 coding sequence is TGTGCCACTGTCCTCTATGGCTACACCTTC.

This chain joins TRBV15 and TRBJ2-1, with 13 bases lining up with TRBD2. J gave up 4 bases and V 1 base, and 1 base lay outside the gene matches. Germline lookup yields CDR1 LNHNV and CDR2 YYDKDF (reference sequence). This CDR3 is built from 16 residues. CDR3 sequence: CATSRGLAGGYNEQFF. The CDR3 DNA reads as TGTGCCACCAGCAGAGGACTAGCGGGAGGATACAATGAGCAGTTCTTC.

The rearrangement uses TRBV10-2 and TRBJ2-5, with 8 bases matching TRBD1. This CDR3 has 14 residues. Germline V gene sequence: CDR1 WSHSY, CDR2 SAAADI. V lost 5 bases, J lost 6 bases, and 8 bases stayed unmatched. The CDR3 DNA is TGCGCCAGCAGTACAGGACAGGGTTTGAAGACCCAGTACTTC. This gives the protein CASSTGQGLKTQYF.

CDR3 sequence: CASDGGQGTEAFF. CDR3 in DNA: TGTGCCTCCGACGGGGGACAGGGAACTGAAGCTTTCTTT. The rearrangement joins TRBV10-3 to TRBJ1-1, with 9 nucleotides matching TRBD1. The CDR3 loop spans 13 amino acids. V lost 11 bases and J lost 5; bases outside the gene matches: 9. CDR1 and CDR2 from the germline V gene are ENHRY and SYGVKD.

The chain recombines TRBV6-5 with TRBJ2-7; 8 bases line up with TRBD2. The CDR3 totals 13 residues. In germline, CDR1 is MNHEY, CDR2 SVGAGI. CDR3 sequence (DNA): TGTGCAGTAGGGACTAGACAATCCGGCGAGCAGTACTTC. Residues: CAVGTRQSGEQYF.

The chain uses TRBV5-1 and TRBJ2-7, with a weak D call TRBD1 (5 bases). Germline CDR1 SGHRS, CDR2 YFSETQ. The germline V and J ends were trimmed by 0 bases and 1 base, with 8 bases remaining between them. This CDR3 spans 14 amino acids. The CDR3 sequence: CASSLGQPSYEQYF. The CDR3 nucleotides are TGCGCCAGCAGCTTGGGACAGCCTTCCTACGAGCAGTACTTC.

This clone was observed a single time. This sequence joins TRBV19 and TRBJ2-7; D unclear. The germline V and J ends were trimmed by 9 bases and 2 bases, with 2 bases remaining between them. The germline V gene encodes CDR1 LNHDA and CDR2 SQIVND (reference sequence). The CDR3 extends over 9 amino acids. CDR3 bases: TGTGCCAGCACCTACGAGCAGTACTTC. Translated: CASTYEQYF. The variable domain in full, with the rest retrieved from reference TRBV19 and TRBJ2-7, is DGGITQSPKYLFRKEGQNVTLSCEQNLNHDAMYWYRQDPGQGLRLIYYSQIVNDFQKGDIAEGYSVSREKKESFPLTVTSAQKNPTAFYLCASTYEQYFGPGTRLTVT.

The chain recombines TRBV7-3 with TRBJ1-1, with D perhaps matching TRBD1 (5 bases). V lost 5 bases and J lost 0, with 10 bases in between. Germline V gene lookup returns CDR1 SGHTA and CDR2 FQGTGA. This CDR3 contains 14 residues. DNA for the CDR3: TGTGCCAGCAGCACGCAGGGTCTGAACACTGAAGCTTTCTTT. Its protein is CASSTQGLNTEAFF. Combining the CDR3 with reference TRBV7-3 and TRBJ1-1 gives the whole variable domain GAGVSQTPSNKVTEKGKYVELRCDPISGHTALYWYRQSLGQGPEFLIYFQGTGAADDSGLPNDRFFAVRPEGSVSTLKIQRTERGDSAVYLCASSTQGLNTEAFFGQGTRLTVV.

V is TRBV11-2 and J is TRBJ1-5; unclear D gene. Germline V gene data show CDR1 as SGHAT and CDR2 as FQNNGV. This CDR3 has 16 residues. The V end lost 2 bases, the J end lost 1 base, and 12 bases lay between the germline ends. The CDR3 region has the DNA TGTGCCAGCAGCTTATCCGGGGTAGGCAGCAATCAGCCCCAGCATTTT. Its translation is CASSLSGVGSNQPQHF.

The V call is TRBV6-1, the J call TRBJ2-7, with 11 bases lining up with TRBD2. The V gene end was trimmed by 1 base and the J gene end by 1 base; junction bases not matched to a gene: 15. Germline V gene data show CDR1 as MNHNS and CDR2 as SASEGT. CDR3 size: 20 residues. The CDR3 is CASSEVWSSGGTPFSYEQYF. CDR3 in DNA: TGTGCCAGCAGTGAAGTTTGGTCTAGCGGGGGGACTCCCTTTTCCTACGAGCAGTACTTC.

This rearrangement joins TRBV7-9 to TRBJ2-7; 7 bases agree with TRBD2. The germline CDR1 and CDR2 sequences are SEHNR and FQNEAQ (reference sequence). The CDR3 has 15 residues. V lost 5 bases and J lost 2; bases outside the gene matches: 9. The DNA of the CDR3 is TGTGCCAGCAGCCGAGACGGGGGGTTAACCTACGAGCAGTACTTC. Its protein product is CASSRDGGLTYEQYF.

This chain connects TRBV19 to TRBJ1-2, with 10 nucleotides matching TRBD1. J lost 4 bases, V lost 6 bases, and 5 bases had no gene match. Per germline, CDR1 LNHDA and CDR2 SQIVND (reference sequence). The CDR3 extends over 14 amino acids. The CDR3 bases are TGTGCCAGTAGGGGACAGGGGAGGATCTATGGCTACACCTTC. Translated: CASRGQGRIYGYTF.

The chain has TRBV3-1 (or the pseudogene TRBV3-2) and TRBJ2-3; 9 bases are shared with TRBD2. The CDR3 sequence is 15 residues long. Germline V gene data show CDR1 as LGHDT and CDR2 as YNNKEL (reference sequence). The V segment lost 5 bases and the J segment 6 bases; nucleotides outside the gene matches: 9. CDR3 in amino acids: CASSVSGGRGDTQYF. In DNA form, the CDR3 reads TGTGCCAGCAGCGTCAGCGGGGGGAGAGGGGATACGCAGTATTTT.

The chain joins TRBV3-1 (or the pseudogene TRBV3-2) to TRBJ1-4, with 9 bases fitting TRBD1. Looked up from germline, CDR1 is LGHDT and CDR2 is YNNKEL (reference sequence). The V and J ends lost 8 bases and 7 bases, in that order; junction bases with no gene match: 5. The CDR3 is 13 residues long. The CDR3 coding sequence is TGTGCCAGCCGGGGACAGGGAAGTGAAAAACTGTTTTTT. Its translation: CASRGQGSEKLFF.

This chain uses TRBV4-2 with TRBJ2-5, with D possibly matching TRBD2 (5 bases). Trimming shortened V by 8 bases and J by 0 bases, and 13 bases separated the two germline ends. The CDR3 is 14 amino acids. Germline V gives CDR1 LGHNA, CDR2 YNFKEQ. The CDR3 region is CASRPEGYQETQYF. The CDR3 DNA follows: TGTGCCAGCCGACCCGAGGGATACCAAGAGACCCAGTACTTC.